What follows describes a single TCR beta chain. The antigen is not known. Clones were read by immunoSEQ multiplex PCR, and TCRdb kept only the in-frame ones, dropping some. The sample gives 35,000 to 55,000 clones, 90% of which show up once; 5.5% to 7.5% is in the top ten. This specimen belongs to a study of OX40 agonist ivuxolimab in advanced cancers. Notes on the study in general: More expanded clones were seen, on average, in CD8+ T cells than in CD4+.

CDR3 length: 15 amino acids. Germline V gene lookup returns CDR1 SGDLS and CDR2 YYNGEE. V shed 0 bases and J shed 3 bases, with 13 bases lying between them. The receptor comes from an adult with an advanced solid tumor such as melanoma, head and neck, liver or kidney cancer. The material sequenced was CD4+ or CD8+ T cells sorted from blood, taken in a trial of the OX40 agonist ivuxolimab. The V call is TRBV9, the J call TRBJ2-7; the D gene is possibly TRBD2 (6 bases). The CDR3 spells CASSVGGGIDYEQYF. The CDR3 coding sequence is TGTGCCAGCAGCGTAGGGGGCGGGATCGACTACGAGCAGTACTTC.